The present entry profiles one T cell receptor beta chain with its context. The CDR3 has 17 residues. With 2 bases clipped from V and 2 bases from J, the junction kept 11 bases outside the gene matches. Germline V CDR1 and CDR2: DFQATT, SNEGSKA (reference sequence). The sample comes from a study of CD8+CD57+ T cells in acquired aplastic anemia. Genomic DNA, serving as template, underwent TCR beta VDJ and CDR3 profiling. Each CDR3 protein gets one entry after TCRdb re-called the reads with MiXCR. The sample includes under 500,000 distinct CDR3 sequences, about a third of them seen just once. Before being chosen for sequencing, patients had shown CD8+CD57+ cell expansion by flow cytometry.

The clonotype comes from a human donor with aplastic anemia. Sequenced material: sorted CD4+, CD8+, or CD8+CD57+ T cells (not recorded which) from PBMCs. The gene calls are TRBV20-1 and TRBJ1-5; TRBD1 matches at 8 bases. The CDR3 sequence is CSARPGAGGAGNQPQHF. CDR3 coding DNA: TGCAGTGCTAGACCAGGGGCAGGGGGCGCCGGCAATCAGCCCCAGCATTTT.